This T cell receptor beta chain originates from a study of chemoradiotherapy in HPV16-positive cancers. Study context: A couple of HPV16-positive patients' cells yielded candidate HPV-specific clones and common motifs.

General study results and limits: For HPV16-positive patients, expanding HPV-responsive T cells associated with longer recurrence-free survival. Non-HPV-specific T cells did not expand in tumors during treatment, whereas candidate HPV-specific clones and E7-related motifs did.

Samples were taken several times over chemoradiotherapy. The CDR3 contains 15 residues. The V gene's germline CDR1 is MDHEN and CDR2 SYDVKM. The V and J ends lost 5 bases and 0 bases respectively, with 13 bases between them. Measured with immunoSEQ multiplex PCR; TCRdb has only the in-frame clones, and not every one. The table has around 62,000 clones, 85% to 90% seen once. About this clone: Its antigen is currently unknown.

The sequenced sample was blood, obtained from a patient who underwent chemoradiotherapy. The TCR sequence derives from a human donor with HPV-associated anogenital cancer. This chain links TRBV28 with TRBJ1-2; D is perhaps TRBD1 (5 bases). This CDR3 reads CASSGGGGTNYGYTF. The CDR3 DNA is TGTGCCAGCAGTGGAGGCGGGGGAACTAACTATGGCTACACCTTC.